The rows below give T cell receptor beta chains drawn from one sample of a study. In TCRdb, the RT-PCR reads were re-called with MiXCR into one record per CDR3 protein. This sample has about 680,000 distinct CDR3 sequences, with more than 13% found just once. Sequences were obtained from memory CD4+ T cells from blood. The receptors here all came from a female donor in good health, serving as a healthy control. The CDR3 runs from the conserved cysteine through the conserved F or W. The D gene is left open where the match is weak. The size entry is marked missing in some rows and otherwise reads once, few, many or a size class.

D gene	V gene	clone size	J gene	CDR3 protein	CDR3 DNA
NA	TRBV12-3/TRBV12-4	many	TRBJ2-4	CASSLVDVSNIQYF	TGTGCCAGCAGTTTGGTTGATGTGTCAAACATTCAGTACTTC
TRBD1	TRBV12-3/TRBV12-4	few	TRBJ2-7	CASSPRGLNEQYF	TGTGCCAGCAGTCCCAGGGGGCTAAACGAGCAGTACTTC
NA	TRBV9	many	TRBJ1-6	CASSQGSPGSPLHF	TGTGCCAGCAGCCAGGGTAGCCCTGGGTCACCCCTCCACTTT
NA	TRBV2	NA	TRBJ2-3	CASSLETTSLTDTQYF	TGTGCCAGCAGTCTAGAGACTACCAGCCTCACAGATACGCAGTATTTT
NA	TRBV4-3	few	TRBJ1-2	CASSETLGGRGGYTF	TGCGCCAGCAGCGAGACTCTGGGGGGGCGGGGCGGCTACACCTTC
NA	TRBV12-3/TRBV12-4	NA	TRBJ2-7	CASSLAEGEQYF	TGTGCCAGCAGTTTAGCAGAAGGGGAGCAGTACTTC
NA	TRBV20-1	NA	TRBJ1-5	CSAAFVSNQPQHF	TGCAGTGCTGCCTTTGTCAGCAATCAGCCCCAGCATTTT
TRBD1	TRBV7-3	NA	TRBJ2-3	CASSPGQAADTQYF	TGTGCCAGCAGCCCGGGACAGGCTGCAGATACGCAGTATTTT
NA	TRBV20-1	few	TRBJ1-4	CSARAEEGFGEKLFF	TGCAGTGCTAGAGCGGAGGAGGGGTTTGGTGAAAAACTGTTTTTT
NA	TRBV5-1	NA	TRBJ2-1	CASSRTTADSYNEQFF	TGCGCCAGCAGCAGGACGACGGCTGACTCCTACAATGAGCAGTTCTTC
TRBD1	TRBV10-3	NA	TRBJ1-6	CAISESRGTGGNSPLHF	TGTGCCATCAGTGAGTCGAGGGGGACAGGGGGTAATTCACCCCTCCACTTT
NA	TRBV5-6	NA	TRBJ2-2	CASSPTPENTGELFF	TGTGCCAGCAGCCCGACCCCCGAGAACACCGGGGAGCTGTTTTTT
NA	TRBV3-1	few	TRBJ2-7	CASSQGTVGEQYF	TGTGCCAGCAGCCAAGGGACAGTCGGCGAGCAGTACTTC
NA	TRBV12-3/TRBV12-4	NA	TRBJ2-1	CATLPLGSSYNEQFF	TGTGCCACCCTCCCGCTGGGCAGCTCCTACAATGAGCAGTTCTTC
NA	TRBV29-1	many	TRBJ1-5	CSVVEGSQPQHF	TGCAGCGTTGTGGAGGGTTCTCAGCCCCAGCATTTT
NA	TRBV6-5	few	TRBJ1-6	CASRQNRDNSPLHF	TGTGCCAGCAGACAGAACAGGGACAATTCACCCCTCCACTTT
TRBD2	TRBV29-1	many	TRBJ2-1	CSVGEGFYNEQFF	TGCAGCGTAGGGGAGGGGTTCTACAATGAGCAGTTCTTC
NA	TRBV7-8	many	TRBJ2-5	CASSLGTVAQETQYF	TGTGCCAGCAGCTTAGGTACAGTGGCGCAAGAGACCCAGTACTTC
TRBD2	TRBV29-1	many	TRBJ2-5	CSVPRETETQYF	TGCAGCGTACCGCGGGAGACAGAGACCCAGTACTTC
NA	TRBV30	many	TRBJ2-1	CAWSVQLFYNEQFF	TGTGCCTGGAGTGTACAGCTGTTTTACAATGAGCAGTTCTTC
NA	TRBV3-1	NA	TRBJ1-1	CASSQEGWRPGAFF	TGTGCCAGCAGCCAAGAGGGGTGGAGGCCTGGAGCTTTCTTT
NA	TRBV29-1	many	TRBJ2-5	CSVGLGGTGETQYF	TGCAGCGTTGGATTGGGGGGAACTGGAGAGACCCAGTACTTC
NA	TRBV3-1	NA	TRBJ2-1	CASSPGLGAYNEQFF	TGTGCCAGCAGCCCCGGGCTTGGGGCGTACAATGAGCAGTTCTTC
NA	TRBV12-3/TRBV12-4	NA	TRBJ2-1	CASSTGTRPPEQFF	TGTGCCAGCAGCACCGGGACCCGACCTCCGGAGCAGTTCTTC
NA	TRBV20-1	many	TRBJ2-1	CSARVPNGNEQFF	TGCAGTGCTAGGGTTCCCAATGGGAATGAGCAGTTCTTC
NA	TRBV4-3	few	TRBJ1-4	CASSQEPLVEKLFF	TGCGCCAGCAGCCAAGAACCCCTGGTGGAAAAACTGTTTTTT